Below, one TCR beta chain is given with its context. Germline assignment: CDR1 LNHDA and CDR2 SQIVND (reference sequence). CDR3 size: 13 residues. Making the TCR beta cDNA relied on 5'RACE template switching with UMIs. Following a re-call of the 5' RACE reads, TCRdb has one entry per CDR3 protein and lacks DNA. This sample's table reports about 8,000 distinct CDR3 sequences. This entry belongs to a study of T cells expressing NK-cell markers. The chain is built from TRBV19 and TRBJ2-2. This clonotype originated in a man aged 18 to 29 in good health. Sample: blood T cells: a sorted CD56 or NKG2C T cell subset, CD4+ or CD8+ T cells, or bulk PBMC T cells (not recorded which). The CDR3 spells CASSITGSGELFF.